This TCR beta chain is drawn from a study of CXCR3-negative and CXCR3-positive naive CD8 T cells. Study overall: The study obtained roughly 130 million TRB reads, about 1.5 +/- 0.3 million per library. Study-level points and caveats: CXCR3 expression partially decreased after cryopreservation; most assays used fresh PBMCs. A higher hydrophobicity marked the TRB CDR3s of CXCR3-positive naive cells versus CXCR3-negative naive cells.

With regard to this clonotype: Its antigen remains unknown.

Germline assignment: CDR1 LNHDA and CDR2 SQIVND (reference sequence). This CDR3 region has 15 residues. Libraries of TRB cDNA were made by 5' RACE and carried UMIs. For each CDR3 protein, TCRdb gives one entry from its re-call of the 5' RACE reads, without DNA. Its table records 150,000 to 180,000 distinct CDR3 sequences. Sequencing was done on a sample of naive CXCR3+ CD8+ T cells from blood. Described subset: CD45RO-CCR7+CD27+CD95- naive CD8+ T cells expressing CXCR3 (TNR3+). This chain connects TRBV19 to TRBJ2-2. The clonotype comes from a human donor in good health. Some clones in this sample may be carry-over from other donors' samples. The CDR3: CASKASDANTGELFF. Complete variable domain (other parts from reference TRBV19 and TRBJ2-2): DGGITQSPKYLFRKEGQNVTLSCEQNLNHDAMYWYRQDPGQGLRLIYYSQIVNDFQKGDIAEGYSVSREKKESFPLTVTSAQKNPTAFYLCASKASDANTGELFFGEGSRLTVL.